The 31 T cell receptor beta chains presented below share a single source sample, sequenced in a study of blood T cell repertoires in COVID-19. Measured with immunoSEQ multiplex PCR; TCRdb has only the in-frame clones, and not every one. There are some 150,000 clones in the sample; roughly 73% occur only once, and approximately 9.4% lies in the top ten. Sequencing was performed on peripheral blood. These receptors all stem from a woman between 45 and 65 years old with active or convalescent COVID-19.

The V call is TRBV30, the J call TRBJ2-1; D remains unclear. Trimming took off 1 base at V and 4 bases at J, with 17 bases between the two ends. The CDR3 consists of 16 residues. CDR1 is GTSNPN and CDR2 is SVGIG in the germline V gene (reference sequence). The CDR3 spells CAWSASLGFLYNEQFF. The CDR3 DNA is TGTGCCTGGAGTGCCAGCCTAGGATTCCTGTACAATGAGCAGTTCTTC.

The J gene is TRBJ2-1, the V gene TRBV29-1; 12 nucleotides agree with TRBD2. Germline-derived CDR1 and CDR2 are SQVTM and ANQGSEA. The J segment lost 7 bases and the V segment lost 4 bases, leaving 2 bases of the junction unmatched. This CDR3 comprises 13 residues. The CDR3 here is CSVGTSGINEQFF. The CDR3, as DNA: TGCAGCGTTGGGACTAGCGGGATTAATGAGCAGTTCTTC.

The V call is TRBV30, the J call TRBJ2-1, with 10 bases aligning to TRBD2. CDR3 length equals 14 residues. Germline V gene lookup returns CDR1 GTSNPN and CDR2 SVGIG (reference sequence). V trimming: 1 base; J trimming: 4 bases; junction bases outside the gene matches: 1. CDR3 sequence reads: CAWSELAGYNEQFF. CDR3 DNA sequence: TGTGCCTGGAGTGAACTAGCGGGGTACAATGAGCAGTTCTTC.

The V gene is TRBV28, the J gene TRBJ2-5; D perhaps matches TRBD1 (5 bases). V was clipped by 6 bases and J by 5 bases, with 16 bases between them. The germline V gene encodes CDR1 MDHEN and CDR2 SYDVKM. The CDR3 has 14 residues. CDR3 protein: CASSPPQVGETQYF. The CDR3 nucleotides read TGTGCCAGCAGCCCCCCACAGGTCGGGGAGACCCAGTACTTC.

The V call is TRBV6-5, the J call TRBJ2-7; 10 bases are shared with TRBD1. Germline loops: CDR1 MNHEY, CDR2 SVGAGI. The CDR3 is 14 amino acids. J lost 6 bases, V lost 2 bases, and 4 bases had no gene match. The CDR3 loop is CASSYLGQGTEQYF. Here the CDR3 DNA reads TGTGCCAGCAGTTACCTGGGACAGGGGACCGAGCAGTACTTC.

This chain uses TRBV6-6 with TRBJ2-1; a weak D match, TRBD2 (6 bases). The V end lost 6 bases, the J end lost 16 bases, and 22 bases lay between the germline ends. Germline V CDR1 and CDR2: MNHNY, SVGAGI (reference sequence). The CDR3 length is 13 residues. The CDR3 here is CASSPSGGAKDFF. DNA of the CDR3: TGTGCCAGCAGCCCTTCAGGCGGGGCCAAGGATTTCTTC.

The genes are TRBV9 and TRBJ1-2, with a tentative D call TRBD1 (5 bases). V shed 0 bases and J shed 5 bases, with 11 bases lying between them. The CDR3 has 14 residues. Germline V gives CDR1 SGDLS, CDR2 YYNGEE. This CDR3 is CASSVGEGVYGYTF. In DNA, the CDR3 is TGTGCCAGCAGCGTAGGGGAAGGGGTTTATGGCTACACCTTC.

V is TRBV4-1 and J is TRBJ1-2; D is ambiguous. V lost 0 bases and J 0 bases, leaving 17 bases between the germline ends. The CDR3 length is 18 residues. Per the germline V gene, CDR1 is MGHRA and CDR2 is YSYEKL. The CDR3 coding sequence is TGCGCCAGCAGCCAAGATTTCCCCCGGAGGAAATCTAACTATGGCTACACCTTC. Translation gives CASSQDFPRRKSNYGYTF.

A few counts support this clone. The J gene is TRBJ1-5, the V gene TRBV6-1; D gene ambiguous. The CDR3 sequence is 17 residues long. V was clipped by 1 base and J by 0 bases, with 13 bases between them. CDR1 is MNHNS and CDR2 is SASEGT in the germline V gene. This CDR3 reads CASSEGGETYSNQPQHF. CDR3 DNA sequence: TGTGCCAGCAGTGAAGGCGGAGAGACTTATAGCAATCAGCCCCAGCATTTT.

The V call is TRBV7-9, the J call TRBJ1-2; D call uncertain. V lost 1 base and J lost 5, with 14 bases in between. Per the germline V gene, CDR1 is SEHNR and CDR2 is FQNEAQ (reference sequence). The CDR3 runs to 15 residues. The CDR3 is CASSLGERSRYGYTF. CDR3 coding DNA: TGTGCCAGCAGCTTAGGAGAGAGGAGTCGATATGGCTACACCTTC.

The V call is TRBV28, the J call TRBJ1-3; D uncertain. Germline V lookup: CDR1 MDHEN, CDR2 SYDVKM. V dropped 6 bases and J dropped 2 bases, with 11 bases sitting between them. There are 14 residues in the CDR3. Here the CDR3 DNA reads TGTGCCAGCAGCCCCCGCGGGGCTGGAAACACCATATATTTT. Protein: CASSPRGAGNTIYF.

V gene TRBV18 combines with J gene TRBJ1-3; 7 nucleotides line up with TRBD1. J gave up 0 bases and V 6 bases, and 8 bases lay outside the gene matches. The V gene's germline CDR1 is KGHSH and CDR2 LQKENI. The CDR3 has 16 residues. The CDR3 coding sequence is TGTGCCAGCTCCCCGGCAGGGGGAAACTCTGGAAACACCATATATTTT. It translates to CASSPAGGNSGNTIYF.

In this sample, this clone turned up a few times. V is TRBV18 and J is TRBJ2-3, with a possible D match to TRBD2 (5 bases). This CDR3 is built from 15 residues. V was pared by 3 bases and J by 4 bases, with 14 bases between. Germline CDR1 is KGHSH and CDR2 is LQKENI. The CDR3 loop is CASSPKVSGSDTQYF. For the CDR3, the DNA is TGTGCCAGCTCACCCAAAGTCAGCGGTTCAGATACGCAGTATTTT.

The chain is built from TRBV5-5 and TRBJ1-2; 7 bases agree with TRBD1. The ends lost 4 bases at V and 7 bases at J; junction bases unmatched: 7. Germline loops: CDR1 SGHKS, CDR2 YYEKEE (reference sequence). CDR3 length: 13 residues. CDR3 residues: CASSPGQGGGYTF. CDR3 bases: TGTGCCAGCAGCCCCGGGCAGGGGGGTGGCTACACCTTC.

The chain is built from TRBV30 and TRBJ1-4, with 8 bases that match TRBD1. CDR1 and CDR2 (germline): GTSNPN, SVGIG (reference sequence). The CDR3 is 15 amino acids. Trimming took 5 bases from V and 5 from J; bases not matched to a gene: 10. The CDR3 coding sequence is TGTGCCTGGGAACCCCAGACAGGGGCAAATGAAAAACTGTTTTTT. It specifies CAWEPQTGANEKLFF.

This chain joins TRBV6-2 or TRBV6-3 and TRBJ2-7; TRBD2 is a possible D gene (6 bases). Germline V gene data show CDR1 as MNHEY and CDR2 as SVGEGT. The CDR3 runs 17 residues. The germline V and J ends were trimmed by 4 bases and 0 bases, with 19 bases remaining between them. CDR3 residues: CASSSLPGTHYSYEQYF. The CDR3 DNA sequence: TGTGCCAGCAGTTCGCTTCCCGGGACTCACTACTCCTACGAGCAGTACTTC.

The CDR3 is CASSARGGKLFF. For the CDR3, the DNA is TGTGCCAGCAGTGCCCGAGGGGGAAAACTGTTTTTT. The chain combines TRBV6-2 or TRBV6-3 with TRBJ1-4; TRBD1 might be the D (6 bases). This CDR3 has 12 residues. V was shortened by 5 bases and J by 10 bases, with 11 bases between the two germline ends. Per germline, CDR1 MNHEY and CDR2 SVGEGT.

The chain links TRBV10-3 to TRBJ1-1, with TRBD1 as a possible D gene (6 bases). This CDR3 contains 16 residues. V lost 0 bases, J lost 5 bases, and 16 bases lay in between. Germline values: CDR1 ENHRY, CDR2 SYGVKD. DNA for the CDR3: TGTGCCATCAGTGAGTCGAGTGCCAGGGGAATGACTGAAGCTTTCTTT. It encodes CAISESSARGMTEAFF.

The V gene is TRBV4-1, the J gene TRBJ2-7; TRBD1 matches at 7 bases. Per the germline V gene, CDR1 is MGHRA and CDR2 is YSYEKL. The CDR3 contains 14 residues. V dropped 3 bases and J dropped 5; count of bases not matched to a gene: 7. CDR3 sequence: CASSHGTGDNEQYF. Here the CDR3 DNA reads TGCGCCAGCAGCCACGGTACAGGGGACAACGAGCAGTACTTC.

This chain connects TRBV18 to TRBJ1-1, with TRBD1 as a possible D gene (5 bases). V gave up 5 bases and J gave up 7 bases, with 14 bases separating them. In germline, CDR1 is KGHSH, CDR2 LQKENI. The CDR3 sequence is 13 residues long. In DNA, the CDR3 is TGTGCCAGCTCATTGAACGACAGAGGTGAAGCTTTCTTT. It encodes CASSLNDRGEAFF.

The chain uses TRBV6-6 and TRBJ1-5; 8 bases align to TRBD1. Trimming took 4 bases from V and 4 from J; bases not matched to a gene: 9. Germline values: CDR1 MNHNY, CDR2 SVGAGI (reference sequence). The CDR3 spans 16 residues. The DNA of the CDR3 is TGTGCCAGCAGTTTCAAAGGACAGGGAAGGAATCAGCCCCAGCATTTT. The encoded protein is CASSFKGQGRNQPQHF.

The chain has TRBV2 and TRBJ2-5, with D perhaps matching TRBD1 (7 bases). The V gene's germline CDR1 is SNHLY and CDR2 FYNNEI. V gave up 11 bases and J gave up 2 bases, with 21 bases separating them. This CDR3 has 15 residues. The CDR3 DNA reads TGTGCCTCCCACCGGGGGACAGCTCCTCAAGAGACCCAGTACTTC. Its protein is CASHRGTAPQETQYF.

V usage is TRBV28 and J usage is TRBJ2-5, with TRBD1 matching 7 bases. V lost 4 bases and J lost 3; bases outside the gene matches: 11. The CDR3 consists of 16 residues. Germline values: CDR1 MDHEN, CDR2 SYDVKM. The CDR3 nucleotides read TGTGCCAGCAGTTCGACCGGGACAGTTCACAAAGAGACCCAGTACTTC. This gives the protein CASSSTGTVHKETQYF.

V usage is TRBV3-1 (or the pseudogene TRBV3-2) and J usage is TRBJ2-5; maybe TRBD1 (5 bases). The CDR3 has 14 amino acids. Between the trimmed V and J ends, which lost 3 bases and 4 bases, there was a span of 12 bases. Germline values: CDR1 LGHDT, CDR2 YNNKEL (reference sequence). For the CDR3, the DNA is TGTGCCAGCAGCCACCCAGGGTTCGGAGAGACCCAGTACTTC. Translation: CASSHPGFGETQYF.

This chain links TRBV30 with TRBJ2-1; possibly TRBD1 for D (5 bases). The CDR3 runs to 13 residues. Germline CDR1 is GTSNPN and CDR2 is SVGIG (reference sequence). V lost 7 bases and J 6 bases, leaving 16 bases between the germline ends. For the CDR3, the DNA is TGTGCCTACTCAGGGTTCGATGGCAATGAGCAGTTCTTC. Translation gives CAYSGFDGNEQFF.

The chain links TRBV29-1 to TRBJ2-3; 8 bases line up with TRBD1. Germline V lookup: CDR1 SQVTM, CDR2 ANQGSEA. V was clipped by 6 bases and J by 0 bases; unmatched bases: 5. The CDR3 has 14 amino acids. The CDR3 sequence: CSVKDRASTDTQYF. DNA of the CDR3: TGCAGCGTAAAGGACAGGGCTAGCACAGATACGCAGTATTTT.

This clone has more than one count but fewer than ten. The genes are TRBV7-3 and TRBJ2-7; 12 nucleotides align to TRBD1. V lost 5 bases and J lost 10; bases outside the gene matches: 6. The CDR3 is made up of 13 amino acids. The germline gives CDR1 SGHTA, CDR2 FQGTGA. The DNA of the CDR3 is TGTGCCAGCAGCCTAGTGGGACAGGGGGCTCAGTACTTC. Residues: CASSLVGQGAQYF.

The chain carries TRBV7-3 and TRBJ2-1; 9 bases are a match to TRBD2. CDR1 is SGHTA, CDR2 FQGTGA, per germline. The CDR3 totals 15 residues. The V segment lost 5 bases and the J segment 2 bases; nucleotides outside the gene matches: 4. The CDR3 is CASSPSGGTYNEQFF. CDR3 DNA: TGTGCCAGCAGCCCCAGCGGGGGGACCTACAATGAGCAGTTCTTC.

The sample holds a few counts of this clone. Its ends do not fully match the called genes, so a read error is possible. V usage is TRBV25-1 and J usage is TRBJ2-7, with 10 bases matching TRBD2. The CDR3 contains 12 residues. Germline V lookup: CDR1 MGHDK, CDR2 SYGVNS. For the CDR3, the DNA is TGTGCCAGCAGTGAAGGTAGCGGGAGGTTAGCATTC. Encoded protein: CASSEGSGRLAF.

The chain employs TRBV5-1 and TRBJ2-2, with 9 bases aligning to TRBD1. The V segment lost 5 bases and the J segment 5 bases; nucleotides outside the gene matches: 7. The V gene's germline CDR1 is SGHRS and CDR2 YFSETQ. The length of the CDR3 is 15 residues. The CDR3: CASRQGQGGTGELFF. The CDR3 DNA is TGCGCCAGCAGACAGGGACAGGGAGGAACCGGGGAGCTGTTTTTT.

This chain connects TRBV7-9 to TRBJ1-5; weak D call: TRBD1 (6 bases). The CDR3 length is 16 residues. CDR1 and CDR2 (germline): SEHNR, FQNEAQ (reference sequence). V lost 4 bases to trimming and J lost 3 bases, with 16 bases between them. The CDR3 loop is CASSSGPGQINQPQHF. The CDR3 DNA reads TGTGCCAGCAGCTCTGGACCAGGACAGATCAATCAGCCCCAGCATTTT. Combining the CDR3 with reference TRBV7-9 and TRBJ1-5 gives the whole variable domain DTGVSQNPRHKITKRGQNVTFRCDPISEHNRLYWYRQTLGQGPEFLTYFQNEAQLEKSRLLSDRFSAERPKGSFSTLEIQRTEQGDSAMYLCASSSGPGQINQPQHFGDGTRLSIL.